This section outlines one T cell receptor (beta chain) sequence together with its context. Its antigen remains unidentified. These data come from a study of brain T cells in children with intractable seizures. Findings of the study overall: Pre-surgery blood may have been undersampled, hiding some clones. Only CDR3 sequence similarity suggested viral specificity, without known HCMV serostatus.

Documented time point: blood from clinic visit 5 months post-surgery; TSC patient then seizure free. Surgery cases with the highest brain T cell transcript signatures were chosen for sequencing. Pre-surgery treatment included at least one anti-epileptic drug. TCRdb's table, derived via immunoSEQ multiplex PCR, lists solely in-frame clones and lacks some. Of approximately 330,000 clones listed, about 94% are singletons. There are 17 residues in the CDR3. V was shortened by 1 base and J by 1 base, with 14 bases between the two germline ends. Germline V gives CDR1 SGHVS, CDR2 FQNEAQ. J is TRBJ1-5 and V is TRBV7-8; the D gene is possibly TRBD1 (5 bases). This receptor was obtained from a boy in the first two years of life with tuberous sclerosis and intractable seizures. Sequencing was performed on peripheral blood, taken roughly 5 months after surgery. The CDR3, as DNA: TGTGCCAGCAGCTTAGTACAGATCGGGACCAGCAATCAGCCCCAGCATTTT. It codes for CASSLVQIGTSNQPQHF.